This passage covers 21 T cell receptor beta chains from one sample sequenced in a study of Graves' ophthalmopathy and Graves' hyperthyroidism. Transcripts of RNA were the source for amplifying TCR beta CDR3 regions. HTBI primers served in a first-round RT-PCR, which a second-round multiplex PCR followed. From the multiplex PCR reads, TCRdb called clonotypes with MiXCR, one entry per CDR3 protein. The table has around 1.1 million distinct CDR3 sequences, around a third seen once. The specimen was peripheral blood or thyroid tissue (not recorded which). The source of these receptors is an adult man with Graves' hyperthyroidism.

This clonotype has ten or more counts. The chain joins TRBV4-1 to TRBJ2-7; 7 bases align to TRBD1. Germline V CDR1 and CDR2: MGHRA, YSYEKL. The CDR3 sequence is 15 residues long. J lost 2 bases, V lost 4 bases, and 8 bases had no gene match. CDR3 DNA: TGCGCCAGCAGCCCCGGGACAGCAAAGACCTACGAGCAGTACTTC. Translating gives CASSPGTAKTYEQYF.

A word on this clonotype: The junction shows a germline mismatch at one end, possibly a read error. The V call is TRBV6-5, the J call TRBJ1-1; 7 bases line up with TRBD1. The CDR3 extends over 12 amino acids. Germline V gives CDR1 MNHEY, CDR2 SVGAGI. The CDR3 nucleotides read TGTGCCGGCAGTTCAGGGGGATCCGAAGCTTTCTTT. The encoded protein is CAGSSGGSEAFF.

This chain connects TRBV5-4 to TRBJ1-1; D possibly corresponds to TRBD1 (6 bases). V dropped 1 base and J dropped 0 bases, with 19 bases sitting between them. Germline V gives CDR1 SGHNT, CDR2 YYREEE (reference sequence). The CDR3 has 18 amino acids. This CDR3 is CASSLWGGDRRLNTEAFF. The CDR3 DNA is TGTGCCAGCAGCTTGTGGGGCGGCGACAGGCGCTTGAACACTGAAGCTTTCTTT.

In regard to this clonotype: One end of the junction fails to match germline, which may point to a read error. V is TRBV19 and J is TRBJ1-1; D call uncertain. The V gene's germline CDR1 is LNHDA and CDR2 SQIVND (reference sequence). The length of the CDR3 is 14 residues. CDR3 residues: CASSIRQLSTEAFF. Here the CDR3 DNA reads TGTGCCAGTAGTATACGGCAGCTGAGCACTGAAGCCTTCTTT.

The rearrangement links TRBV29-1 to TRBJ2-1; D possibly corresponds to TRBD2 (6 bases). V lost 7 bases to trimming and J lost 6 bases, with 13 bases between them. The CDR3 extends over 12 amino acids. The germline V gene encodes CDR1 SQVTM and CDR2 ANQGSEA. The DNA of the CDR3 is TGCAGCGGTCTAGCGTCGATCAATGAGCAGTTCTTC. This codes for CSGLASINEQFF.

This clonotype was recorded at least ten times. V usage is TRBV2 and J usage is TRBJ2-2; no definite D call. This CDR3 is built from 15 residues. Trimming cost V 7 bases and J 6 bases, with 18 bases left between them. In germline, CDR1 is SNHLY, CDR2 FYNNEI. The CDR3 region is CASILFLKSAGELFF. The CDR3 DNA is TGTGCCAGCATCCTTTTCCTTAAGTCGGCCGGGGAGCTGTTTTTT.

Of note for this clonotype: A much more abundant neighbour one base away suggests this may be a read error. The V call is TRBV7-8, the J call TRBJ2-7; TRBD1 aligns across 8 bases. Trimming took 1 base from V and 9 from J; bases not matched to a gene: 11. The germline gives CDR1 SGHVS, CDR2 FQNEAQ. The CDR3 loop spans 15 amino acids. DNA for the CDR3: TGTGCCAGCAGCTTAGGAGGACAGGGCTGCGAACGGCAGTACTTC. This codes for CASSLGGQGCERQYF.

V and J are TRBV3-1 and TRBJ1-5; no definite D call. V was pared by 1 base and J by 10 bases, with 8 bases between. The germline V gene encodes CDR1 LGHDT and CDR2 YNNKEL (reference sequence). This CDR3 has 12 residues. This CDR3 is CASSQAEGPQHF. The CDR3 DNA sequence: TGTGCCAGCAGCCAAGCTGAAGGCCCCCAGCATTTT.

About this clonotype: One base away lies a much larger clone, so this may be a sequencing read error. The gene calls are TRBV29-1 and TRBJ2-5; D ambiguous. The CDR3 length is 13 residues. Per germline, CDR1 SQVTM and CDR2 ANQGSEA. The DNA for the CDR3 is TGCAGTGGCTCAAGGAAAAACCAAGAGACCCAGTACTTC. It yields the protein CSGSRKNQETQYF.

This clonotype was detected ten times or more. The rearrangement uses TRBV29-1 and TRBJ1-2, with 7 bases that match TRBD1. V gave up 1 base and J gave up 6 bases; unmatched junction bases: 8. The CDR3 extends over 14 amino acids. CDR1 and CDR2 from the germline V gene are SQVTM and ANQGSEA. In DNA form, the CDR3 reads TGCAGCGTTGAAGGTACAGGGGATGAGGATGGCTACACCTTC. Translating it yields CSVEGTGDEDGYTF.

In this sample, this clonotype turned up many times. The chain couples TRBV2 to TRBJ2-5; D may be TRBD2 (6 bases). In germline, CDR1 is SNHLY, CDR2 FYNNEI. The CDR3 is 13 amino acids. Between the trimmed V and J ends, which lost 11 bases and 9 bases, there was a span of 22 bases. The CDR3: CADSSLAGAAQYF. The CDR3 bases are TGTGCCGACTCCTCACTAGCTGGAGCGGCCCAGTACTTC.

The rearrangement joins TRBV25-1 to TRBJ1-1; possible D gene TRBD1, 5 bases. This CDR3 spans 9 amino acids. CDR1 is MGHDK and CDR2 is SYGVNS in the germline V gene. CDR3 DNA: TGTGCACAGGTCACTGAAGCTTTCTTT. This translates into CAQVTEAFF.

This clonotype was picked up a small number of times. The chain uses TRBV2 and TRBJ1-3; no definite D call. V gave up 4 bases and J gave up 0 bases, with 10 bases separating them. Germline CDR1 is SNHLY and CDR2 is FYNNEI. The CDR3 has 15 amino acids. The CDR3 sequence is CASSAEGGSGNTIYF. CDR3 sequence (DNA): TGTGCCAGCAGTGCGGAGGGCGGCTCTGGAAACACCATATATTTT.

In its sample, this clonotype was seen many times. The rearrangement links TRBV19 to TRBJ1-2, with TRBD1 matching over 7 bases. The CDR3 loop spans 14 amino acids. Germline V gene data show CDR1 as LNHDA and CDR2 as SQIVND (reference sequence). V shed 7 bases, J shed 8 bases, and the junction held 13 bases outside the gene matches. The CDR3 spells CASTPGDRVQGYTF. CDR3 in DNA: TGTGCCAGTACTCCGGGTGACAGGGTGCAAGGCTACACCTTC.

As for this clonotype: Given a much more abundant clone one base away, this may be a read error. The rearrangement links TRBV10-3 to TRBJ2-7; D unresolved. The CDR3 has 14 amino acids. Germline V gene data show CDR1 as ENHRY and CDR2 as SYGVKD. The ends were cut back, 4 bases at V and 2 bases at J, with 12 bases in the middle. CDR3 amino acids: CAISGQKTAYEQYF. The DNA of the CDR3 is TGTGCCATCAGTGGACAAAAAACCGCCTACGAGCAGTACTTC.

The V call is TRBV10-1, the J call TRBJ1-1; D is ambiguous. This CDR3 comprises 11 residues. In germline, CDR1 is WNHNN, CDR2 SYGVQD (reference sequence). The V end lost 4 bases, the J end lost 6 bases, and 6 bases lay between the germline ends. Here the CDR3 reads CASSVGSEAFF. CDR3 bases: TGCGCCAGCAGTGTGGGATCTGAAGCTTTCTTT.

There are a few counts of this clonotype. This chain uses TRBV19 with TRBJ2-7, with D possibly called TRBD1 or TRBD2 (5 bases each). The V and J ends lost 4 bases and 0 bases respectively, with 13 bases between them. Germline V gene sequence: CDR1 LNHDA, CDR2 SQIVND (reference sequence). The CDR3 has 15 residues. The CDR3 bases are TGTGCCAGTAGTAGGTGGGTCGGGGCCTCCTACGAGCAGTACTTC. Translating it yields CASSRWVGASYEQYF.

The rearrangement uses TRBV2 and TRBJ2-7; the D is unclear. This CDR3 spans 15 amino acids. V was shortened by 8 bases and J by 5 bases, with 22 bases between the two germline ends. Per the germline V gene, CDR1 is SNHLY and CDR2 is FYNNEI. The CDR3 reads CASSPPLGRLDEQYF. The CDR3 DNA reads TGTGCCAGCTCACCACCGCTAGGTCGTCTCGACGAGCAGTACTTC.

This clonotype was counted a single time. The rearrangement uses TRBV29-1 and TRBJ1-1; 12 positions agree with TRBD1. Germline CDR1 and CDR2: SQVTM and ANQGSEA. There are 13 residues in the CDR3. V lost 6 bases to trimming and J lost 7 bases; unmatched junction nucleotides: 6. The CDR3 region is CSVGTGGLDEAFF. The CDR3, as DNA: TGCAGCGTAGGGACAGGGGGCCTTGATGAAGCTTTCTTT.

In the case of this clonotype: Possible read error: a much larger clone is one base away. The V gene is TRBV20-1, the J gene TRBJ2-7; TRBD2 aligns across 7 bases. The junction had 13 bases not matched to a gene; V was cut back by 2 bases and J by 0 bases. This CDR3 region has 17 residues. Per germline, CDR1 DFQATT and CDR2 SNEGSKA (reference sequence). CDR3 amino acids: CSARPRPTGLSSYEQYF. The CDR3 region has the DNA TGCAGTGCTAGACCCCGTCCGACGGGACTAAGCTCCTACGAGCAGTACTTC.

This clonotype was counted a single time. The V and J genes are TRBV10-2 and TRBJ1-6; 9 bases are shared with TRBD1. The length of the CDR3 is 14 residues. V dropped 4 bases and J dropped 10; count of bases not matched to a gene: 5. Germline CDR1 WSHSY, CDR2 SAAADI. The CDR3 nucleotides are TGCGCCAGCAGTGGCAAAGACAGGGGGTCACCCCTCCACTTT. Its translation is CASSGKDRGSPLHF.